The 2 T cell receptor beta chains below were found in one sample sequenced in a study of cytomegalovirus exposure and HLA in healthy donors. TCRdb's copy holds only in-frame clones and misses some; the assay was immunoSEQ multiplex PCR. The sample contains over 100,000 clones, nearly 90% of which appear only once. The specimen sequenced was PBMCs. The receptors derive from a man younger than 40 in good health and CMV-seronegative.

The CDR3 bases are TGTGCCAGCAGTGCCCAGCGTCAATACATGAACACTGAAGCTTTCTTT. Amino acids: CASSAQRQYMNTEAFF. This chain uses TRBV27 with TRBJ1-1, with D unresolved. With 5 bases removed from V and 0 bases from J, the gap between germline ends came to 16 bases. The CDR3 extends over 16 amino acids. Germline lookup yields CDR1 MNHEY and CDR2 SMNVEV (reference sequence).

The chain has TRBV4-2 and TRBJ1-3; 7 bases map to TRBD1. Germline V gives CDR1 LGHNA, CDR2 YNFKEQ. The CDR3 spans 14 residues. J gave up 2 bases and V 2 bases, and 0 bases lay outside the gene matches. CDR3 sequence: CASSQQGAGNTIYF. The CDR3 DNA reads TGTGCCAGCAGCCAACAGGGGGCTGGAAACACCATATATTTT.